The rows below give T cell receptor beta chains drawn from one sample of a study of blood T cell repertoires in COVID-19. The data were produced by immunoSEQ multiplex PCR, yet TCRdb's version contains in-frame clones alone and is incomplete. The data hold roughly 160,000 clones, with about 87% observed a single time. The sequencing input was peripheral blood. All receptors derive from a man aged 55 to 69 with acute or convalescent COVID-19. Both conserved end residues are part of each CDR3. Each record gives: J gene, V gene, clone size, D gene, CDR3 protein, CDR3 DNA. A D gene is named only where the DNA matches it firmly. Clone size is not always given. Where it is, it says once, few, many or a class for expanded clones.

j_call: TRBJ2-7; v_call: TRBV18; clone_size: NA; d_call: NA; cdr3_aa: CASSPPVSSYEQYF; cdr3_nt: TGTGCCAGCTCACCACCGGTTAGCTCCTACGAGCAGTACTTC
j_call: TRBJ2-7; v_call: TRBV6-5; clone_size: NA; d_call: NA; cdr3_aa: CASSRGLNHEQYF; cdr3_nt: TGTGCCAGCAGCCGAGGACTTAATCACGAGCAGTACTTC
j_call: TRBJ2-3; v_call: TRBV19; clone_size: NA; d_call: TRBD1; cdr3_aa: CASSPGYRGFADTQYF; cdr3_nt: TGTGCCAGTAGTCCAGGATACAGGGGTTTCGCAGATACGCAGTATTTT
j_call: TRBJ1-5; v_call: TRBV5-5; clone_size: NA; d_call: TRBD1; cdr3_aa: CASSFRQGGRLSNQPQHF; cdr3_nt: TGTGCCAGCAGCTTTCGACAGGGTGGTCGATTAAGCAATCAGCCCCAGCATTTT
j_call: TRBJ2-5; v_call: TRBV24-1; clone_size: NA; d_call: TRBD1; cdr3_aa: CATSDLHRGRETQYF; cdr3_nt: TGTGCCACCAGTGATTTGCACAGGGGTAGGGAGACCCAGTACTTC
j_call: TRBJ2-1; v_call: TRBV5-5; clone_size: NA; d_call: TRBD1; cdr3_aa: CASSYRTGGNEQFF; cdr3_nt: TGTGCCAGCAGTTATCGGACAGGGGGCAATGAGCAGTTCTTC
j_call: TRBJ2-7; v_call: TRBV7-9; clone_size: NA; d_call: TRBD2; cdr3_aa: CASSQGTSGSSYEQYF; cdr3_nt: TGTGCCAGCAGCCAGGGGACTAGCGGTAGCTCCTACGAGCAGTACTTC
j_call: TRBJ1-3; v_call: TRBV2; clone_size: NA; d_call: NA; cdr3_aa: CASSEGAGGNTIYF; cdr3_nt: TGTGCCAGCAGTGAAGGGGCGGGTGGAAACACCATATATTTT
j_call: TRBJ1-2; v_call: TRBV10-3; clone_size: NA; d_call: NA; cdr3_aa: CAISPTANYGYTF; cdr3_nt: TGTGCCATCAGCCCGACAGCTAACTATGGCTACACCTTC
j_call: TRBJ2-3; v_call: TRBV29-1; clone_size: once; d_call: TRBD2; cdr3_aa: CSVASGSTDTQYF; cdr3_nt: TGCAGCGTTGCTAGCGGATCCACAGATACGCAGTATTTT
j_call: TRBJ1-2; v_call: TRBV7-9; clone_size: NA; d_call: NA; cdr3_aa: CASSLAGGGGDGYTF; cdr3_nt: TGTGCCAGCAGCTTAGCGGGGGGAGGTGGAGATGGCTACACCTTC
j_call: TRBJ1-5; v_call: TRBV2; clone_size: NA; d_call: TRBD1; cdr3_aa: CASTGQGNGQPQHF; cdr3_nt: TGTGCCAGCACTGGACAGGGGAACGGACAGCCCCAGCATTTT
j_call: TRBJ2-7; v_call: TRBV18; clone_size: once; d_call: TRBD1; cdr3_aa: CASSKTGLTYEQYF; cdr3_nt: TGTGCCAGCTCCAAGACAGGGCTCACCTACGAGCAGTACTTC
j_call: TRBJ2-4; v_call: TRBV19; clone_size: NA; d_call: TRBD2; cdr3_aa: CASSVAGWAKNIQYF; cdr3_nt: TGTGCCAGTAGTGTAGCGGGATGGGCAAAAAACATTCAGTACTTC
j_call: TRBJ2-2; v_call: TRBV5-1; clone_size: NA; d_call: NA; cdr3_aa: CASSLEAGKNTGELFF; cdr3_nt: TGCGCCAGCAGCTTGGAGGCAGGGAAGAACACCGGGGAGCTGTTTTTT
j_call: TRBJ2-7; v_call: TRBV11-3; clone_size: once; d_call: TRBD1; cdr3_aa: CASSSRDRGSYEQYF; cdr3_nt: TGTGCCAGCAGTAGCCGGGACAGGGGCTCCTACGAGCAGTACTTC
j_call: TRBJ1-5; v_call: TRBV9; clone_size: NA; d_call: NA; cdr3_aa: CASSVGQSNQPQHF; cdr3_nt: TGTGCCAGCAGCGTAGGGCAGAGCAATCAGCCCCAGCATTTT
j_call: TRBJ2-7; v_call: TRBV11-3; clone_size: NA; d_call: NA; cdr3_aa: CASSLARLDEQYF; cdr3_nt: TGTGCCAGCAGCTTAGCTAGGTTAGATGAGCAGTACTTC
j_call: TRBJ2-7; v_call: TRBV4-3; clone_size: NA; d_call: NA; cdr3_aa: CASSQVMEGNYEQYF; cdr3_nt: TGCGCCAGCAGCCAAGTAATGGAGGGCAATTACGAGCAGTACTTC
j_call: TRBJ1-2; v_call: TRBV7-9; clone_size: NA; d_call: NA; cdr3_aa: CASSLKQNSNYGYTF; cdr3_nt: TGTGCCAGCAGCTTAAAACAGAACTCTAACTATGGCTACACCTTC
j_call: TRBJ2-5; v_call: TRBV5-1; clone_size: NA; d_call: TRBD2; cdr3_aa: CASSSGGGKETQYF; cdr3_nt: TGCGCCAGCAGCTCTGGGGGAGGGAAAGAGACCCAGTACTTC
j_call: TRBJ2-7; v_call: TRBV9; clone_size: NA; d_call: NA; cdr3_aa: CASSISGSPYEQYF; cdr3_nt: TGTGCCAGCAGCATCAGCGGGTCACCCTACGAGCAGTACTTC
j_call: TRBJ1-6; v_call: TRBV7-9; clone_size: NA; d_call: NA; cdr3_aa: CASRQDGNSPLHF; cdr3_nt: TGTGCCAGCAGACAGGACGGTAATTCACCCCTCCACTTT
j_call: TRBJ1-4; v_call: TRBV3-1/TRBV3-2; clone_size: NA; d_call: TRBD1; cdr3_aa: CASSVQGANEKLFF; cdr3_nt: TGTGCCAGCAGCGTACAGGGGGCAAACGAAAAACTGTTTTTT
j_call: TRBJ2-2; v_call: TRBV30; clone_size: NA; d_call: NA; cdr3_aa: CAWSVGANTGELFF; cdr3_nt: TGTGCCTGGAGTGTAGGAGCGAACACCGGGGAGCTGTTTTTT